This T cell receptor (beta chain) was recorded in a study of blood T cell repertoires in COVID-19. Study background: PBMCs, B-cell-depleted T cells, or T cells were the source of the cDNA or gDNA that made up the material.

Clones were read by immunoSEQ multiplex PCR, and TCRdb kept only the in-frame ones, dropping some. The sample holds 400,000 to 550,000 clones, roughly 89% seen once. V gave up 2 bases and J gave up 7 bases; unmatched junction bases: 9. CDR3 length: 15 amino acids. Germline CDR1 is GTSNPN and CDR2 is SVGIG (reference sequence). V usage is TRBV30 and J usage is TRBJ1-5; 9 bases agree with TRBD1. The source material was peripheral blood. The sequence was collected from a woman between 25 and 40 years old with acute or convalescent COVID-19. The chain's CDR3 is CAWSLRGTGWQPQHF. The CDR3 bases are TGTGCCTGGAGTCTCCGGGGGACAGGGTGGCAGCCCCAGCATTTT.